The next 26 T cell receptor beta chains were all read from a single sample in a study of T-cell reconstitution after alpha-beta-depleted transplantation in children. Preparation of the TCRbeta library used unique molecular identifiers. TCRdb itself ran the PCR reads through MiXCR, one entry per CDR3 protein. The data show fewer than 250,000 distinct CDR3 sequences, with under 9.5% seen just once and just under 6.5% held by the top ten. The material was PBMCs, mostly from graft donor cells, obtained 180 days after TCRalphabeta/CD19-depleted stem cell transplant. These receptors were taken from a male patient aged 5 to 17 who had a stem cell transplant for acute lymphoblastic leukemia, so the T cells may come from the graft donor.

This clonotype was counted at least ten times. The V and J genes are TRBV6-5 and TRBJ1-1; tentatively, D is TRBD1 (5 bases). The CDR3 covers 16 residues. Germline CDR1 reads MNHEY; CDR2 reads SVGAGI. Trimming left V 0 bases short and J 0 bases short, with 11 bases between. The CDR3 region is CASSYSAQDMNTEAFF. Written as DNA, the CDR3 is TGTGCCAGCAGTTACTCCGCACAGGATATGAACACTGAAGCTTTCTTT.

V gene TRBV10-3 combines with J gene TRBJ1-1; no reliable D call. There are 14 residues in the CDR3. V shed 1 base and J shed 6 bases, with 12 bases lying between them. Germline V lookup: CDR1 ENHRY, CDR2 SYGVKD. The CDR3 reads CAISEWAGESEAFF. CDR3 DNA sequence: TGTGCCATCAGTGAGTGGGCCGGAGAATCTGAAGCTTTCTTT.

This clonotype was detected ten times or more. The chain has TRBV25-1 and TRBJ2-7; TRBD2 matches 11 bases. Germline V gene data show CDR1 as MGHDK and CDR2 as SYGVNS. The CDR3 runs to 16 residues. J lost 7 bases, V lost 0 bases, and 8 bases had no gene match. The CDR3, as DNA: TGTGCCAGCAGTGAATATAAACTAGCGGGAGTCAGGGAGCAGTACTTC. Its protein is CASSEYKLAGVREQYF.

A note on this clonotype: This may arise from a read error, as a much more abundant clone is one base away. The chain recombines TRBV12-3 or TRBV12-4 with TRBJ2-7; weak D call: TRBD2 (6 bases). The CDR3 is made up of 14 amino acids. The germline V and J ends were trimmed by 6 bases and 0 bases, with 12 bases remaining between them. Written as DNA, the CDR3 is TGTGCCAGCAGGGGGGACGGGGGCTCCTACGAGCAGTACTTC. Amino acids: CASRGDGGSYEQYF.

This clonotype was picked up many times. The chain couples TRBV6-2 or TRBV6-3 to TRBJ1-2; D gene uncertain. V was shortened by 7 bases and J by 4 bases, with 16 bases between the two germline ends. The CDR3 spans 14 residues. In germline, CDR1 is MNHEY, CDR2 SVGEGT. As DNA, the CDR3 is TGTGCCAGCACGACTCCGGGGAGGACCTATGGCTACACCTTC. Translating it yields CASTTPGRTYGYTF.

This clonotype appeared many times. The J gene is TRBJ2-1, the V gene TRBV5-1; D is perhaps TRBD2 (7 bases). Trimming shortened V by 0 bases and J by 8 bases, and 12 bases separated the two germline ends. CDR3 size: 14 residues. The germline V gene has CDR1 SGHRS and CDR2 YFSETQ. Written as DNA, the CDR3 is TGCGCCAGCAGCTTGGTAGGGGGGGATTATGAGCAGTTCTTC. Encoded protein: CASSLVGGDYEQFF.

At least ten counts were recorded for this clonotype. CDR3: CASSAPSGGDTDTQYF. The DNA for the CDR3 is TGTGCCAGCAGCGCCCCTAGCGGGGGGGACACAGATACGCAGTATTTT. This chain uses TRBV9 with TRBJ2-3; TRBD2 agrees at 12 bases. CDR3 length equals 16 residues. J gave up 2 bases and V 3 bases, and 4 bases lay outside the gene matches. From germline, CDR1 is SGDLS and CDR2 YYNGEE.

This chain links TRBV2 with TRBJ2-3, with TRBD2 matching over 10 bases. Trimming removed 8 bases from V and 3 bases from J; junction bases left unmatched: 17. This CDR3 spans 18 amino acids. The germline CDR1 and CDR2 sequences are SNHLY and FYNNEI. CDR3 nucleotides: TGTGCCAGCCTTTTCACTAAACCCGGGACTAGCGTTACAGATACGCAGTATTTT. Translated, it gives CASLFTKPGTSVTDTQYF.

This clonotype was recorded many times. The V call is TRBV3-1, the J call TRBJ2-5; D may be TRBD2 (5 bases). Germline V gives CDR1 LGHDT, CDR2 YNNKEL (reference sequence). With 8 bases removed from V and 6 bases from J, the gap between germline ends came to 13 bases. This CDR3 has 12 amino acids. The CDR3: CASGREAKTQYF. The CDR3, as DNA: TGTGCCAGCGGGAGAGAGGCAAAGACCCAGTACTTC.

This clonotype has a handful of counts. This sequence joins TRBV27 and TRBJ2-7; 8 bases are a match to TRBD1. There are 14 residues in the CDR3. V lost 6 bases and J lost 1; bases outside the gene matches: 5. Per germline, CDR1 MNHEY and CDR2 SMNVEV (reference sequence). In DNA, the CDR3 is TGTGCCAGCAGCTTTACAGGGGGTTCCTACGAGCAGTACTTC. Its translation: CASSFTGGSYEQYF.

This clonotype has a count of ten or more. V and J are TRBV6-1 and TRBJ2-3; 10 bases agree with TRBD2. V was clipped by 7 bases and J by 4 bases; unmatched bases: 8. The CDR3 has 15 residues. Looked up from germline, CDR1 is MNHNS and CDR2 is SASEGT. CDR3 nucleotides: TGTGCCAGCAACCGAGCGGGAGGGCCAGCAGATACGCAGTATTTT. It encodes CASNRAGGPADTQYF.

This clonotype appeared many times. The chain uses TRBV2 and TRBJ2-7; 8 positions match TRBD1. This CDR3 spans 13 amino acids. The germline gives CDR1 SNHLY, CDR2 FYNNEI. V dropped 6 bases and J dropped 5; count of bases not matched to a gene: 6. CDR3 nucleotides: TGTGCCAGCAGCCCGACAGGGGCCCACGAGCAGTACTTC. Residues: CASSPTGAHEQYF.

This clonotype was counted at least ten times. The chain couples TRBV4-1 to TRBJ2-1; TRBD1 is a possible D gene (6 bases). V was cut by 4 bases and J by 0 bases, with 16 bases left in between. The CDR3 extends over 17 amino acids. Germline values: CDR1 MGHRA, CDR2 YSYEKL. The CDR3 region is CASSLTGGPNSYNEQFF. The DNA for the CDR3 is TGCGCCAGCAGCCTGACAGGCGGGCCTAACTCCTACAATGAGCAGTTCTTC.

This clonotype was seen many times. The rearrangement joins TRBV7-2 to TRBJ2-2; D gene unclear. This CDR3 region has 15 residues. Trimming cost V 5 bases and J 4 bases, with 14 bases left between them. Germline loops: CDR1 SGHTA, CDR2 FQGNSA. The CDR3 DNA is TGTGCCAGCAGCCTAATCCCATTTTTCACCGGGGAGCTGTTTTTT. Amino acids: CASSLIPFFTGELFF.

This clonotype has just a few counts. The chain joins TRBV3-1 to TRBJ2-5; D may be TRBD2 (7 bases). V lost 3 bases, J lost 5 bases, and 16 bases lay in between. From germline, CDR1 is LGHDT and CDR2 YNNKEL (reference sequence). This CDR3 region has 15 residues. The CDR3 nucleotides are TGTGCCAGCAGCCAGGTCCGGGGGGCGCGGGAGACCCAGTACTTC. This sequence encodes CASSQVRGARETQYF.

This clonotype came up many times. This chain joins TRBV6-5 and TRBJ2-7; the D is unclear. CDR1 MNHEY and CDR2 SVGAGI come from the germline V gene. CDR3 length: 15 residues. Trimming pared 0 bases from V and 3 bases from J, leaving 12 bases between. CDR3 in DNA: TGTGCCAGCAGTTACTCATCGACCTGGAACTACGAGCAGTACTTC. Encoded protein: CASSYSSTWNYEQYF.

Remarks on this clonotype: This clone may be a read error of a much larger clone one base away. Written as DNA, the CDR3 is TGCAGTGCCAGAGGTCTGCCCCCTCCGGAAAATGAGCAGTTCTTC. Its protein is CSARGLPPPENEQFF. V gene TRBV20-1 combines with J gene TRBJ2-1; D is uncertain. Germline CDR1 reads DFQATT; CDR2 reads SNEGSKA (reference sequence). There are 15 residues in the CDR3.

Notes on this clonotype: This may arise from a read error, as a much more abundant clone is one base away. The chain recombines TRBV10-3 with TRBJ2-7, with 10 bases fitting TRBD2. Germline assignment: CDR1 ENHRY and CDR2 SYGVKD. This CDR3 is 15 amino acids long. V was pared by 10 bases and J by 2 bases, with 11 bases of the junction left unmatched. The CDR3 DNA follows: TGTGCCACCCTACTTCTAGCGGGAGAGACCTACGAGCAGTACGTC. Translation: CATLLLAGETYEQYV.

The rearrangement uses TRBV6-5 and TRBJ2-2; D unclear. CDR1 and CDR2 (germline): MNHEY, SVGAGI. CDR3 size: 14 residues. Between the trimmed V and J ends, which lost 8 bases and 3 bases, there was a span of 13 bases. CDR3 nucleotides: TGTGCCAGCGGGCTAGTACGCGACACCGGGGAGCTGTTTTTT. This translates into CASGLVRDTGELFF.

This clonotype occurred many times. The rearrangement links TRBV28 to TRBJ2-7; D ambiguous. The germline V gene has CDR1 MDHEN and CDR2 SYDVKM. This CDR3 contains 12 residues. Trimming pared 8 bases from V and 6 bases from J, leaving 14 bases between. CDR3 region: CASSRVVGEQYF. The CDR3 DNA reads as TGTGCCAGCTCACGGGTAGTGGGCGAGCAGTACTTC.

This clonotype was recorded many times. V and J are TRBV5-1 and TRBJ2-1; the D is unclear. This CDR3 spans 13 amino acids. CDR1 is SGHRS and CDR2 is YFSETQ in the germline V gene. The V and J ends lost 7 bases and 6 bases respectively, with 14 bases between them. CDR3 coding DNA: TGCGCCAGCTTGTCTGACGCCTCCAATGAGCAGTTCTTC. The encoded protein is CASLSDASNEQFF.

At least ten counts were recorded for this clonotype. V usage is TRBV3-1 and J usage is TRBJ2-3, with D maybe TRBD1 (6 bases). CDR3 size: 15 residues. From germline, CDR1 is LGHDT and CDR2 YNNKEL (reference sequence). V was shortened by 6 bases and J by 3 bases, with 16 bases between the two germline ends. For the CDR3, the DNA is TGTGCCAGCAGTGTGACAGGTTCAGCTACAGATACGCAGTATTTT. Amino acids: CASSVTGSATDTQYF.

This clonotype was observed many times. CDR3 loop: CASSWTSGTSTYEQYF. DNA for the CDR3: TGCGCCAGCAGCTGGACTAGCGGGACCTCCACCTACGAGCAGTACTTC. The chain links TRBV5-1 to TRBJ2-7; 12 nucleotides line up with TRBD2. The trim removed 3 bases at V and 2 bases at J, leaving 6 bases unmatched. This CDR3 is built from 16 residues. Per germline, CDR1 SGHRS and CDR2 YFSETQ.

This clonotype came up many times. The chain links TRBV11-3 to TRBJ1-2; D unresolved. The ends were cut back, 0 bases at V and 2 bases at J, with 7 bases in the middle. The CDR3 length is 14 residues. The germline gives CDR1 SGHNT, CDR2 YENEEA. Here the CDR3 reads CASSLDPGNYGYTF. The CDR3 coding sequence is TGTGCCAGCAGCTTAGATCCGGGGAACTATGGCTACACCTTC.

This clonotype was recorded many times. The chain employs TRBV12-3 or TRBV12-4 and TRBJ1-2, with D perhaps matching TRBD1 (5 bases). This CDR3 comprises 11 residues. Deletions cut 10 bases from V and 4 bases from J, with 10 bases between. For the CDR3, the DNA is TGTGCCACCGGGGGGATCTATGGCTACACCTTC. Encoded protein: CATGGIYGYTF.

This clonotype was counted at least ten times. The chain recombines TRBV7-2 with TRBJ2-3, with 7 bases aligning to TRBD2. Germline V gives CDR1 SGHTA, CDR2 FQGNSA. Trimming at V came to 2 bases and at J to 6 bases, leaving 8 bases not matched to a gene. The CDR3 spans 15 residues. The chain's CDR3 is CASSLLRGFVDTQYF. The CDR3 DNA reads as TGTGCCAGCAGCTTATTGCGGGGGTTTGTTGATACGCAGTATTTT.